The source of this TCR beta chain is a study of siplizumab effects on memory and regulatory T cells. Study-wide results and caveats: Sequences below about 10^-5 frequency were poorly captured. As a result, only a minor fraction of alloreactive clones mapped to unstimulated subsets.

Sequencing used immunoSEQ multiplex PCR; TCRdb keeps in-frame clones, though not all of them. Among some 100,000 clones listed, more than 85% were seen once. As to this clone: Antigen specificity is unknown.

Germline CDR1 LNHDA, CDR2 SQIVND (reference sequence). This CDR3 has 15 residues. The ends were cut back, 1 base at V and 5 bases at J, with 15 bases in the middle. What was sequenced was CD4+ T cells sorted from blood. This clonotype was sampled from a human donor in good health. Some clones in this sample may be carry-over from other donors' samples. The chain employs TRBV19 and TRBJ2-7; D gene uncertain. The CDR3 DNA reads as TGTGCCAGTAGTATAGGAGTAACTCTTTTCCACGAGCAGTACTTC. Its protein is CASSIGVTLFHEQYF. The full variable domain, with the rest looked up from reference TRBV19 and TRBJ2-7, is DGGITQSPKYLFRKEGQNVTLSCEQNLNHDAMYWYRQDPGQGLRLIYYSQIVNDFQKGDIAEGYSVSREKKESFPLTVTSAQKNPTAFYLCASSIGVTLFHEQYFGPGTRLTVT.